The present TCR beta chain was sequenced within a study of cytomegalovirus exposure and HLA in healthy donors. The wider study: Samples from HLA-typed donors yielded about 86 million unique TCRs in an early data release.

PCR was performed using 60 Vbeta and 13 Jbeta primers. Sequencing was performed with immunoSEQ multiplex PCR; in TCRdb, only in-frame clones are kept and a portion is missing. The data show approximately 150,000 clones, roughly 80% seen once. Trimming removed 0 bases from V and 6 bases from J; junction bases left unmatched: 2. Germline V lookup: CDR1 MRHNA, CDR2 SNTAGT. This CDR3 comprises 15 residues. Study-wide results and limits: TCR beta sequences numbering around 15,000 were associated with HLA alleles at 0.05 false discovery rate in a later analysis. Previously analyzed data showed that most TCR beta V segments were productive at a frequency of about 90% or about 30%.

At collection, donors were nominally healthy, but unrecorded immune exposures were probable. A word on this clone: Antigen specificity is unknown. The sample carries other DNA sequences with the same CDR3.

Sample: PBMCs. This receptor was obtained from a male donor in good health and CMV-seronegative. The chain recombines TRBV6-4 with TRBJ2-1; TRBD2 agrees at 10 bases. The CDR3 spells CASSDSSGGANEQFF. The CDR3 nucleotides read TGTGCCAGCAGTGACTCGAGCGGGGGGGCCAATGAGCAGTTCTTC.